This is a list of T cell receptor beta chains from one sample in a study. A single record per CDR3 protein comes from TCRdb applying MiXCR to the RT-PCR reads. Among about 700,000 distinct CDR3 sequences listed, 12% to 15% were seen once. The sample consisted of memory CD4+ T cells from blood. These receptors originate from a female donor in good health, serving as a healthy control. The CDR3 runs from the conserved cysteine through the conserved F or W. A D gene is named only where the DNA matches it firmly. Only part of the rows carry a size: once, few, many, or a class if the clone is expanded.

cdr3_nt	cdr3_aa	j_call	v_call	clone_size	d_call
TGTGCCAGCAGTTATAGTGACGGCTACACCTTC	CASSYSDGYTF	TRBJ1-2	TRBV28	-	-
TGCAGCGTTGTAGGCGCGCTTGGTCAGCCCCAGCATTTT	CSVVGALGQPQHF	TRBJ1-5	TRBV29-1	many	-
TGTGCCAGCAGTTACCCGAGGACTAGCGGGAGAATCTCCTACAATGAGCAGTTCTTC	CASSYPRTSGRISYNEQFF	TRBJ2-1	TRBV6-6	few	TRBD2
TGTGCCAGCAGCCAAGATACCAGGACAGATAGCACAGATACGCAGTATTTT	CASSQDTRTDSTDTQYF	TRBJ2-3	TRBV3-1	-	-
TGTGCCACTTACCCCCAGACTACAGATACGCAGTATTTT	CATYPQTTDTQYF	TRBJ2-3	TRBV12-3/TRBV12-4	many	-
TGCAGCGTTGCAAGGGGGCCCGGAGAGACCCAGTACTTC	CSVARGPGETQYF	TRBJ2-5	TRBV29-1	many	TRBD1
TGCAGTGCTGGGCATAGGGGGGAGCTGTTTTTT	CSAGHRGELFF	TRBJ2-2	TRBV20-1	-	-
TGTGCCAGCACCCGTAGGTTGCGTGAACCTAGCAATCAGCCCCAGCATTTT	CASTRRLREPSNQPQHF	TRBJ1-5	TRBV27	-	-
TGTGCCAGCGGGTCAACTAATGAAAAACTGTTTTTT	CASGSTNEKLFF	TRBJ1-4	TRBV12-3/TRBV12-4	-	-
TGCAGTGCTAGCGGAGGGGCGAACTCTGGAAACACCATATATTTT	CSASGGANSGNTIYF	TRBJ1-3	TRBV20-1	-	-
TGTGCCAGCAGCCAAGACTTTAGACGGCTAGCGGGAGGGGATACGCAGTATTTT	CASSQDFRRLAGGDTQYF	TRBJ2-3	TRBV3-1	-	TRBD2
TGTGCCAGCAAGAGGTTCCTCTCTGGAAACACCATATATTTT	CASKRFLSGNTIYF	TRBJ1-3	TRBV12-3/TRBV12-4	few	-
TGTGCCAGCAGCTTATCGACAGGAGCCTCCTACGAGCAGTACTTC	CASSLSTGASYEQYF	TRBJ2-7	TRBV7-2	-	-
TGTGCCAGCAGTTACTGGAGGACACATAATGAAAAACTGTTTTTT	CASSYWRTHNEKLFF	TRBJ1-4	TRBV6-6	-	-
TGCAGTGCTGTGGAAGAGGACGGGATCACCTACGAGCAGTACTTC	CSAVEEDGITYEQYF	TRBJ2-7	TRBV20-1	-	-
TGTGCCAGCAGCCGACAGGGGGGTTCGAATGAGCAGTTCTTC	CASSRQGGSNEQFF	TRBJ2-1	TRBV6-5	-	TRBD1
TGCGCCAGCAGACATACACCGAACACTGAAGCTTTCTTT	CASRHTPNTEAFF	TRBJ1-1	TRBV5-1	-	-
TGCAGTGCTGGCGGAGGGAAAGAGACCCAGTACTTC	CSAGGGKETQYF	TRBJ2-5	TRBV20-1	once	-
TGTGCCAGCAGCCAAGGGGGGGTCGCCATATATTTT	CASSQGGVAIYF	TRBJ1-3	TRBV3-1	few	-
TGCGCCAGTTCCCGGGACAGCACTTACGAGCAGTACTTC	CASSRDSTYEQYF	TRBJ2-7	TRBV10-2	many	TRBD1
TGTGCCAGCCGATGGGGGTCCTGGGACTCTGGGGCCAACGTCCTGACTTTC	CASRWGSWDSGANVLTF	TRBJ2-6	TRBV12-3/TRBV12-4	few	-
TGTGCCAGCAGCCGGGATATAAGCACCGGGGAGCTGTTTTTT	CASSRDISTGELFF	TRBJ2-2	TRBV6-6	-	-
TGTGCCAGCAGCTTAGGTCACGGAGAAAAACTGTTTTTT	CASSLGHGEKLFF	TRBJ1-4	TRBV7-9	few	-
TGTGCCAGCAGTTTCCGAAGCACCCCAGATACGCAGTATTTT	CASSFRSTPDTQYF	TRBJ2-3	TRBV27	-	-
TGTGCCAGCAGCTTAAGGCAGGACAGCAATCAGCCCCAGCATTTT	CASSLRQDSNQPQHF	TRBJ1-5	TRBV11-2	few	-
TGTGCCAGCAGCATCCGTACTAGCGGGAGCGATGAGCAGTACTTC	CASSIRTSGSDEQYF	TRBJ2-7	TRBV7-9	once	TRBD2
TGTGCCAGCAGTTGGACAGGGGGCGAAGTCTACGAGCAGTACTTC	CASSWTGGEVYEQYF	TRBJ2-7	TRBV28	-	TRBD1